The 18 T cell receptor beta chains below were found in one sample sequenced in a study of shared clonotypes between healthy human individuals. Profiled with immunoSEQ multiplex PCR; TCRdb holds only in-frame clones, not every one. The sample has 1 million to 1.3 million clones, 75% to 85% seen once. The sequenced sample consisted of memory CD4+ T cells from PBMCs. The subset here: CD45RA-negative fraction. The receptors come from a man younger than 30 in good health. Some clones in this sample may be carry-over from other donors' samples.

The DNA of the CDR3 is TGCGCCAGCAGCCCGGGACAGCACTACGAGCAGTACTTC. Translating it yields CASSPGQHYEQYF. The chain combines TRBV5-1 with TRBJ2-7; 7 nucleotides agree with TRBD1. The CDR3 runs to 13 residues. Germline CDR1 reads SGHRS; CDR2 reads YFSETQ. The V gene end was trimmed by 4 bases and the J gene end by 3 bases; junction bases not matched to a gene: 4.

The rearrangement uses TRBV30 and TRBJ2-5, with D possibly being TRBD1 (5 bases). The J call may be in error: the DNA end matches TRBJ2-7 better. Germline loops: CDR1 GTSNPN, CDR2 SVGIG (reference sequence). The CDR3 runs to 11 residues. The CDR3 loop reads CARRDSYEQYF. CDR3 DNA: TGTGCCCGCAGGGATTCCTACGAGCAGTACTTC.

The chain links TRBV6-1 to TRBJ2-7, with 11 bases matching TRBD2. The V and J ends lost 6 bases and 4 bases, in that order; junction bases with no gene match: 2. Germline-derived CDR1 and CDR2 are MNHNS and SASEGT. The length of the CDR3 is 13 residues. The CDR3 spells CASRTSGKYEQYF. CDR3 DNA: TGTGCCAGCAGGACTAGCGGGAAGTACGAGCAGTACTTC.

The chain uses TRBV9 and TRBJ2-3, with D possibly being TRBD2 (6 bases). V lost 4 bases to trimming and J lost 0 bases, with 18 bases between them. Germline CDR1 SGDLS, CDR2 YYNGEE. The CDR3 runs 17 residues. CDR3 protein: CASSPTGSSTSTDTQYF. The CDR3, as DNA: TGTGCCAGCAGCCCTACCGGGAGCAGCACAAGCACAGATACGCAGTATTTT.

A word on this clone: Other DNA sequences within the sample encode an identical CDR3. The chain uses TRBV2 and TRBJ1-5; D not certain. Trimming cost V 2 bases and J 4 bases, with 9 bases left between them. This CDR3 has 14 residues. From germline, CDR1 is SNHLY and CDR2 FYNNEI. The CDR3 DNA sequence: TGTGCCAGCAGTGAAAGGGCGGAAAATCAGCCCCAGCATTTT. This sequence encodes CASSERAENQPQHF.

J is TRBJ1-2 and V is TRBV28; D is ambiguous. Per the germline V gene, CDR1 is MDHEN and CDR2 is SYDVKM. The CDR3 is 15 residues long. The V and J ends lost 2 bases and 4 bases respectively, with 14 bases between them. The CDR3 DNA reads as TGTGCCAGCAGTTTAGAGCGGGGTGGCCCCTATGGCTACACCTTC. Amino acid sequence: CASSLERGGPYGYTF.

The chain links TRBV27 to TRBJ1-4, with 8 bases lining up with TRBD1. The CDR3 runs to 16 residues. Germline-derived CDR1 and CDR2 are MNHEY and SMNVEV (reference sequence). J lost 6 bases, V lost 5 bases, and 11 bases had no gene match. CDR3 region: CASSPLRTGFHEKLFF. DNA of the CDR3: TGTGCCAGCAGTCCCCTGAGGACAGGGTTTCATGAAAAACTGTTTTTT.

This chain links TRBV6-6 with TRBJ2-7; 8 nucleotides line up with TRBD2. CDR1 and CDR2 from the germline V gene are MNHNY and SVGAGI (reference sequence). The CDR3 is 13 residues long. With 5 bases clipped from V and 6 bases from J, the junction kept 6 bases outside the gene matches. CDR3 sequence reads: CASSPQRESEQYF. The CDR3 region has the DNA TGTGCCAGCAGTCCGCAGCGGGAGAGCGAGCAGTACTTC.

The CDR3 region has the DNA TGTGCCAGCACCCTAAGCGGTACCCGGCGGGCGGGGGAGACCCAGTACTTC. It specifies CASTLSGTRRAGETQYF. The chain links TRBV5-6 to TRBJ2-5; the D gene is possibly TRBD2 (6 bases). Germline V gene data show CDR1 as SGHDT and CDR2 as YYEEEE. The CDR3 length is 17 residues. The V gene lost 6 bases and the J gene lost 5 bases, with 26 bases spanning the gap.

In regard to this clone: The same CDR3 can be traced to other DNA sequences in this sample. The rearrangement uses TRBV5-1 and TRBJ1-5; TRBD1 might be the D (5 bases). Germline V gene data show CDR1 as SGHRS and CDR2 as YFSETQ. V was pared by 1 base and J by 7 bases, with 9 bases between. This CDR3 spans 13 amino acids. As DNA, the CDR3 is TGCGCCAGCAGCTTGCAGGGTGACCAGCCCCAGCATTTT. It encodes CASSLQGDQPQHF.

The chain couples TRBV4-1 to TRBJ1-5, with D tentatively TRBD1 (6 bases). Germline loops: CDR1 MGHRA, CDR2 YSYEKL. The CDR3 length is 16 residues. V lost 1 base and J lost 4, with 14 bases in between. The CDR3 bases are TGCGCCAGCAGCCAAGTCCCCGGGACAAGTAATCAGCCCCAGCATTTT. As protein: CASSQVPGTSNQPQHF.

The gene calls are TRBV30 and TRBJ1-4; 11 bases fit TRBD1. This CDR3 is 15 amino acids long. The germline V gene encodes CDR1 GTSNPN and CDR2 SVGIG (reference sequence). The ends lost 4 bases at V and 7 bases at J; junction bases unmatched: 8. The CDR3 DNA reads as TGTGCCTGGACCGACCCGGGGACAGGGGGTGAAAAACTGTTTTTT. As protein: CAWTDPGTGGEKLFF.

The chain has TRBV5-4 and TRBJ2-4, with D tentatively TRBD2 (6 bases). V lost 2 bases, J lost 1 base, and 7 bases lay in between. This CDR3 spans 14 amino acids. The germline CDR1 and CDR2 sequences are SGHNT and YYREEE (reference sequence). The CDR3 nucleotides read TGTGCCAGCAGCTTTCGGGGGGCCAAAAACATTCAGTACTTC. As protein: CASSFRGAKNIQYF.

The CDR3 spells CASSTRTSDSYNEQFF. CDR3 nucleotide sequence: TGTGCCAGCAGCACCCGGACTAGCGACTCCTACAATGAGCAGTTCTTC. The rearrangement joins TRBV7-3 to TRBJ2-1, with 9 nucleotides matching TRBD2. CDR1 and CDR2 from the germline V gene are SGHTA and FQGTGA. V was pared by 5 bases and J by 0 bases, with 5 bases of the junction left unmatched. The CDR3 length is 16 residues.

The chain links TRBV5-4 to TRBJ2-5; 12 positions match TRBD1. Germline trimming cut 3 bases from V and 4 bases from J; bases unmatched to any gene: 7. This CDR3 is built from 16 residues. Germline V gene data show CDR1 as SGHNT and CDR2 as YYREEE (reference sequence). The CDR3 protein is CASSWGGTGGLETQYF. The CDR3 DNA follows: TGTGCCAGCAGCTGGGGTGGGACAGGGGGCTTAGAGACCCAGTACTTC. The full variable domain, completed using reference TRBV5-4 and TRBJ2-5, is ETGVTQSPTHLIKTRGQQVTLRCSSQSGHNTVSWYQQALGQGPQFIFQYYREEENGRGNFPPRFSGLQFPNYSSELNVNALELDDSALYLCASSWGGTGGLETQYFGPGTRLLVL.

The rearrangement uses TRBV29-1 and TRBJ2-1; D possibly uses TRBD1 or TRBD2 (6 bases each). V lost 1 base and J 5 bases, leaving 9 bases between the germline ends. Germline V lookup: CDR1 SQVTM, CDR2 ANQGSEA. CDR3 length: 13 amino acids. CDR3 protein: CSVEAGANNEQFF. DNA of the CDR3: TGCAGCGTTGAAGCGGGGGCCAACAATGAGCAGTTCTTC.

V gene TRBV29-1 combines with J gene TRBJ2-1; 11 positions match TRBD1. Germline values: CDR1 SQVTM, CDR2 ANQGSEA. With 3 bases clipped from V and 5 bases from J, the junction kept 3 bases outside the gene matches. The CDR3 extends over 14 amino acids. In nucleotides, the CDR3 is TGCAGCGTTGAGGACAGGGGGCAGAACAATGAGCAGTTCTTC. It is translated as CSVEDRGQNNEQFF.

As regards this clone: Given a much more abundant clone one base away, this may be a read error. The identical CDR3 is also encoded by other nucleotide sequences in the sample. J is TRBJ1-2 and V is TRBV10-3; 8 nucleotides align to TRBD1. V was pared by 5 bases and J by 5 bases, with 10 bases of the junction left unmatched. Germline V CDR1 and CDR2: ENHRY, SYGVKD. The CDR3 length is 15 residues. The CDR3 spells CAISRATGGEYGYTF. DNA of the CDR3: TGTGCCATCAGTAGGGCAACAGGGGGTGAATATGGCTACACCTTC.